The following is a T cell receptor beta chain sequence with its context. There are 16 residues in the CDR3. Germline V gives CDR1 LNHNV, CDR2 YYDKDF (reference sequence). The germline V and J ends were trimmed by 1 base and 0 bases, with 10 bases remaining between them. Only in-frame clones appear in the TCRdb table, and some are missing; sequencing was by immunoSEQ multiplex PCR. The sample lists around 620,000 clones; 85% to 90% were seen once. This entry belongs to a study of blood T cell repertoires in COVID-19. The chain uses TRBV15 and TRBJ1-5, with D tentatively TRBD1 (5 bases). The receptor's source is a woman aged 18-29 years with acute or convalescent COVID-19. The sequencing input was peripheral blood. CDR3 loop: CATSRGQTPSNQPQHF. CDR3 DNA sequence: TGTGCCACCAGCAGAGGACAGACTCCTAGCAATCAGCCCCAGCATTTT. Full variable domain (remainder filled in from reference TRBV15 and TRBJ1-5): DAMVIQNPRYQVTQFGKPVTLSCSQTLNHNVMYWYQQKSSQAPKLLFHYYDKDFNNEADTPDNFQSRRPNTSFCFLDIRSPGLGDTAMYLCATSRGQTPSNQPQHFGDGTRLSIL.